This record covers a single TCR beta chain. This specimen comes from a study of blood T cell repertoires in COVID-19. Study summary: From the United States, Italy and Spain came samples of acute and convalescent COVID-19. From T cells, B-cell-depleted T cells, or PBMCs came the material, which was cDNA or gDNA.

This CDR3 spans 14 amino acids. V lost 4 bases and J lost 3; bases outside the gene matches: 4. Per the germline V gene, CDR1 is SGHTA and CDR2 is FQGNSA. The protocol was immunoSEQ multiplex PCR, while the TCRdb copy is restricted to in-frame clones and leaves out a portion. The sample has about 200,000 clones, 70% to 90% seen once. Sequencing was performed on peripheral blood. This chain uses TRBV7-2 with TRBJ2-3, with TRBD2 identical over 7 bases. This sequence originates from a woman older than 75 with acute or convalescent COVID-19. CDR3 nucleotide sequence: TGTGCCAGCAGCTCCCGGCGGGAGACAGATACGCAGTATTTT. Amino acids: CASSSRRETDTQYF.